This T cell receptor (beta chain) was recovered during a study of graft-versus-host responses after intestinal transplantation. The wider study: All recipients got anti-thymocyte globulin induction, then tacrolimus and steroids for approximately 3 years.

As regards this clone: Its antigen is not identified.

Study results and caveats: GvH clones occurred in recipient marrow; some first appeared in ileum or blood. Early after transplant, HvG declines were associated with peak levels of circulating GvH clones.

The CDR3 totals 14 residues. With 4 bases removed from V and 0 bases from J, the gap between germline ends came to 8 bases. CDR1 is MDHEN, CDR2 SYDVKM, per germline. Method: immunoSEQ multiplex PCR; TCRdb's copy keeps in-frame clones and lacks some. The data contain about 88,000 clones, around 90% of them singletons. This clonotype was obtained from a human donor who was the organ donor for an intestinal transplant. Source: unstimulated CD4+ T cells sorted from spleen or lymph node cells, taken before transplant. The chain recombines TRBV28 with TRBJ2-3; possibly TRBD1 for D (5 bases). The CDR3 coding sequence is TGTGCCAGCAGTTCGACAGAGAGCACAGATACGCAGTATTTT. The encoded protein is CASSSTESTDTQYF.